The clone carrying this TCR beta chain was found a few times. The antigen is unknown. This sample is part of a study of T-cell reconstitution after alpha-beta-depleted transplantation in children. Researchers prepared the TCRbeta library using unique molecular identifiers, the study reports. Via MiXCR, TCRdb re-called the PCR reads, giving one row per CDR3 protein. The sample records about 300,000 distinct CDR3 sequences, roughly 9.1% being singletons. The V end lost 0 bases, the J end lost 4 bases, and 7 bases lay between the germline ends. The CDR3 covers 14 residues. Germline V CDR1 and CDR2: SGDLS, YYNGEE. Study outcomes and limitations: Reportedly, alpha-beta T cells present about two months post-transplant originated from several hundred expanded clones of graft origin.

The receptor was derived from a boy younger than two with acute myeloid leukemia, due to receive a stem cell transplant. The chain has TRBV9 and TRBJ2-2; tentatively, D is TRBD1 (5 bases). Sequenced material: PBMCs, taken before TCRalphabeta/CD19-depleted stem cell transplant. CDR3 protein: CASSVARGTGELFF. DNA for the CDR3: TGTGCCAGCAGCGTAGCAAGGGGCACCGGGGAGCTGTTTTTT.